Presented here are 18 T cell receptor beta chains from one specimen sequenced in a study of vaccination effects on CD4 cells after COVID-19. These receptors have no identified antigens. Clones were sequenced by immunoSEQ multiplex PCR, and TCRdb holds only the in-frame ones, with some missing. Of around 69,000 clones in the sample, over 70% were seen once. Before sequencing, viral peptide pools were used by the ViraFEST assay to expand antigen-specific CD4+ T cells. Cells that had been cultured for less than eleven days were the source of isolated CD4+ T cells. Participants received two doses of either the BNT162b2 or mRNA-1273 vaccine. The specimen comprised CD4+ T cells from PBMCs cultured with HCoV-229E spike peptides, sampled after COVID-19 vaccination. These receptors were obtained from a human donor who received a COVID-19 vaccine.

This chain connects TRBV5-1 to TRBJ2-6; D is unclear. Germline lookup yields CDR1 SGHRS and CDR2 YFSETQ. V was shortened by 0 bases and J by 2 bases, with 6 bases between the two germline ends. The CDR3 has 15 residues. The CDR3 spells CASSLEAAGANVLTF. The CDR3 nucleotides read TGCGCCAGCAGCTTGGAGGCAGCTGGGGCCAACGTCCTGACTTTC.

A single count supports this clone. The rearrangement uses TRBV19 and TRBJ1-4; D is possibly TRBD1 (6 bases). The V gene's germline CDR1 is LNHDA and CDR2 SQIVND (reference sequence). The CDR3 is 13 amino acids. Trimming pared 6 bases from V and 4 bases from J, leaving 9 bases between. The CDR3 here is CASRDRRNEKLFF. CDR3 sequence (DNA): TGTGCCAGTAGGGACAGACGTAATGAAAAACTGTTTTTT.

The chain has TRBV28 and TRBJ1-1, with D tentatively TRBD1 (6 bases). CDR3 length: 15 residues. With 4 bases removed from V and 0 bases from J, the gap between germline ends came to 12 bases. Germline assignment: CDR1 MDHEN and CDR2 SYDVKM. The CDR3 DNA follows: TGTGCCAGCAGTTCCAGGACAGTCATGAACACTGAAGCTTTCTTT. This codes for CASSSRTVMNTEAFF.

V is TRBV7-2 and J is TRBJ2-7; 10 bases line up with TRBD2. The CDR3 spans 15 residues. Germline V lookup: CDR1 SGHTA, CDR2 FQGNSA. The ends lost 2 bases at V and 3 bases at J; junction bases unmatched: 4. In DNA, the CDR3 is TGTGCCAGCAGCTTAACTAGCGGGGATCTCTACGAGCAGTACGTC. This sequence encodes CASSLTSGDLYEQYV.

The chain recombines TRBV30 with TRBJ1-5, with D unclear. V was cut by 3 bases and J by 3 bases, with 9 bases left in between. CDR1 and CDR2 (germline): GTSNPN, SVGIG (reference sequence). CDR3 length equals 13 residues. The CDR3 DNA reads TGTGCCTGGAGCCGGGAACCCAATCAGCCCCAGCATTTT. Its translation is CAWSREPNQPQHF. Combining the CDR3 with reference TRBV30 and TRBJ1-5 gives the whole variable domain SQTIHQWPATLVQPVGSPLSLECTVEGTSNPNLYWYRQAAGRGLQLLFYSVGIGQISSEVPQNLSASRPQDRQFILSSKKLLLSDSGFYLCAWSREPNQPQHFGDGTRLSIL.

The J gene is TRBJ2-1, the V gene TRBV11-3; D uncertain. This CDR3 spans 13 amino acids. Trimming shortened V by 0 bases and J by 6 bases, and 6 bases separated the two germline ends. The germline V gene encodes CDR1 SGHNT and CDR2 YENEEA. The CDR3 loop reads CASSLEGANEQFF. CDR3 DNA: TGTGCCAGCAGCTTAGAGGGCGCCAATGAGCAGTTCTTC.

This rearrangement joins TRBV2 to TRBJ2-5; a weak D match, TRBD1 (5 bases). Germline V CDR1 and CDR2: SNHLY, FYNNEI. The CDR3 contains 14 residues. V was shortened by 0 bases and J by 2 bases, with 7 bases between the two germline ends. The CDR3 DNA reads as TGTGCCAGCAGTGAAGCAGGGGTTCAAGAGACCCAGTACTTC. As protein: CASSEAGVQETQYF.

The rearrangement joins TRBV6-2 or TRBV6-3 to TRBJ2-2; D ambiguous. The CDR3 is 13 amino acids. V was cut by 4 bases and J by 0 bases, with 3 bases left in between. The germline V gene encodes CDR1 MNHEY and CDR2 SVGEGT. CDR3 protein: CASSWANTGELFF. The CDR3 coding sequence is TGTGCCAGCAGTTGGGCGAACACCGGGGAGCTGTTTTTT.

V is TRBV11-3 and J is TRBJ2-2; D uncertain. Deletions cut 1 base from V and 0 bases from J, with 9 bases between. The CDR3 has 16 residues. Per germline, CDR1 SGHNT and CDR2 YENEEA. The CDR3 nucleotides are TGTGCCAGCAGCTTAGCGTCGCGCACGAACACCGGGGAGCTGTTTTTT. Protein product: CASSLASRTNTGELFF.

This rearrangement joins TRBV29-1 to TRBJ2-5, with a weak D call TRBD2 (5 bases). Germline lookup yields CDR1 SQVTM and CDR2 ANQGSEA. The ends were cut back, 4 bases at V and 2 bases at J, with 14 bases in the middle. The CDR3 covers 14 residues. The CDR3 loop reads CSVVENGDQETQYF. DNA for the CDR3: TGCAGCGTTGTTGAAAACGGGGATCAAGAGACCCAGTACTTC.

The gene calls are TRBV30 and TRBJ1-5, with TRBD1 as a possible D gene (6 bases). From germline, CDR1 is GTSNPN and CDR2 SVGIG (reference sequence). The V end was cut by 1 base, the J end by 6 bases, with 10 bases between. The CDR3 length is 13 residues. This CDR3 reads CAWSAAGAQPQHF. The CDR3, as DNA: TGTGCCTGGAGTGCGGCAGGGGCTCAGCCCCAGCATTTT.

This clone came up a few times. This chain links TRBV4-1 with TRBJ1-6, with 10 bases aligning to TRBD1. The CDR3 consists of 15 residues. The germline gives CDR1 MGHRA, CDR2 YSYEKL. V dropped 2 bases and J dropped 10; count of bases not matched to a gene: 5. This CDR3 reads CASSQPGQGHSPLHF. The CDR3 coding sequence is TGCGCCAGCAGCCAACCGGGACAGGGGCACTCACCCCTCCACTTT.

This sequence joins TRBV9 and TRBJ2-5; 11 positions match TRBD2. This CDR3 contains 15 residues. CDR1 and CDR2 (germline): SGDLS, YYNGEE. Trimming cost V 6 bases and J 3 bases; bases outside gene matches: 7. DNA of the CDR3: TGTGCCAGCACCCTAGGGACTAGCGGTAAAGAGACCCAGTACTTC. Translation: CASTLGTSGKETQYF.

Here the CDR3 reads CAWSTRGNWGEKLFF. The CDR3 region has the DNA TGTGCCTGGAGTACTCGGGGGAATTGGGGGGAAAAACTGTTTTTT. The genes are TRBV30 and TRBJ1-4; possible D gene TRBD1, 5 bases. The CDR3 is made up of 15 amino acids. Trimming shortened V by 2 bases and J by 8 bases, and 18 bases separated the two germline ends. Germline V lookup: CDR1 GTSNPN, CDR2 SVGIG (reference sequence). Using reference TRBV30 and TRBJ1-4 for the parts outside the CDR3, the full variable domain is SQTIHQWPATLVQPVGSPLSLECTVEGTSNPNLYWYRQAAGRGLQLLFYSVGIGQISSEVPQNLSASRPQDRQFILSSKKLLLSDSGFYLCAWSTRGNWGEKLFFGSGTQLSVL.

The CDR3 spells CATSDPRRPKETQYF. The CDR3 DNA follows: TGTGCCACCAGTGATCCCCGGAGGCCAAAAGAGACCCAGTACTTC. This sequence joins TRBV24-1 and TRBJ2-5, with a tentative D call TRBD2 (5 bases). Per the germline V gene, CDR1 is KGHDR and CDR2 is SFDVKD. CDR3 length: 15 amino acids. V was trimmed by 3 bases and J by 3 bases, leaving 13 bases between them.

This chain uses TRBV6-5 with TRBJ1-1; D perhaps matches TRBD1 (6 bases). Trimming took 7 bases from V and 0 from J, leaving 12 bases between them. Germline CDR1 reads MNHEY; CDR2 reads SVGAGI. The CDR3 totals 14 residues. The CDR3 region is CASTRQDMNTEAFF. DNA for the CDR3: TGTGCCAGCACACGACAGGATATGAACACTGAAGCTTTCTTT.

This sequence joins TRBV7-2 and TRBJ1-1; TRBD1 might be the D (5 bases). The CDR3 is made up of 15 amino acids. V was shortened by 1 base and J by 4 bases, with 13 bases between the two germline ends. Per germline, CDR1 SGHTA and CDR2 FQGNSA. The CDR3 protein is CASSLDEGFGTEAFF. Here the CDR3 DNA reads TGTGCCAGCAGCTTAGACGAGGGGTTCGGCACTGAAGCTTTCTTT.

This clone has more than one count but fewer than ten. The chain is built from TRBV4-1 and TRBJ2-3, with 10 bases aligning to TRBD2. V shed 0 bases, J shed 2 bases, and the junction held 5 bases outside the gene matches. CDR3 length: 17 amino acids. Germline values: CDR1 MGHRA, CDR2 YSYEKL. CDR3 in DNA: TGCGCCAGCAGCCAAGAACCAGCGGGGGGGACCACAGATACGCAGTATTTT. Protein product: CASSQEPAGGTTDTQYF.